The 15 T cell receptor beta chains given below trace back to one sample, sequenced in a study of regulatory T cells in long-lasting Graves disease. Assembly of TCR beta libraries relied on iRepertoire HTBI primers together with Arm-PCR of CDR3 regions. TCRdb re-derived calls from the multiplex PCR reads in MiXCR, one entry per CDR3 protein. The sample has approximately 690,000 distinct CDR3 sequences; approximately 29% are singletons. Time point noted: persistent/refractory GD, antithyroid drugs over 5 years with positive TRAb. With RNA extracted from PBMCs as input, the TCR library was made. The sample was peripheral blood mononuclear cells (PBMCs), taken when the disease was refractory, from a patient treated with antithyroid drugs. Receptor source: a female donor with Graves disease.

The genes are TRBV6-2 or TRBV6-3 and TRBJ2-5; unclear D gene. The germline gives CDR1 MNHEY, CDR2 SVGEGT. CDR3 length: 14 amino acids. The ends were cut back, 0 bases at V and 4 bases at J, with 9 bases in the middle. The CDR3, as DNA: TGTGCCAGCAGTTACTCTAACCACGCAGAGACCCAGTACTTC. Encoded protein: CASSYSNHAETQYF.

The chain joins TRBV19 to TRBJ2-2, with D unresolved. The germline V gene encodes CDR1 LNHDA and CDR2 SQIVND (reference sequence). V shed 6 bases and J shed 1 base, with 9 bases lying between them. The CDR3 sequence is 14 residues long. The CDR3 coding sequence is TGTGCCAGTAGAGAAGTCTTGAACACCGGGGAGCTGTTTTTT. Its translation: CASREVLNTGELFF.

The J gene is TRBJ2-7, the V gene TRBV20-1, with D hard to call. The germline CDR1 and CDR2 sequences are DFQATT and SNEGSKA (reference sequence). The CDR3 sequence is 16 residues long. Between the trimmed V and J ends, which lost 1 base and 3 bases, there was a span of 19 bases. This chain's CDR3 is CSARGGLKHGNYEQYF. The CDR3 DNA reads TGCAGTGCTAGAGGGGGTTTGAAGCATGGGAACTACGAGCAGTACTTC.

This clonotype was detected many times. The V call is TRBV28, the J call TRBJ1-2, with no clear D. Deletions cut 2 bases from V and 8 bases from J, with 18 bases between. The CDR3 is 15 residues long. From germline, CDR1 is MDHEN and CDR2 SYDVKM. Here the CDR3 DNA reads TGTGCCAGCAGTTTAACGATTCGTGGAGCCGCCGGCTACACCTTC. This encodes CASSLTIRGAAGYTF.

The J gene is TRBJ2-7, the V gene TRBV30; 12 nucleotides agree with TRBD2. CDR1 and CDR2 from the germline V gene are GTSNPN and SVGIG (reference sequence). V was pared by 4 bases and J by 5 bases, with 9 bases of the junction left unmatched. This CDR3 has 15 residues. The DNA for the CDR3 is TGTGCCTGGACTAAACTAGCGGGAGGTCGCAACGAGCAGTACTTC. Translating it yields CAWTKLAGGRNEQYF.

This clonotype was seen a few times. This rearrangement joins TRBV30 to TRBJ1-2, with D unresolved. Looked up from germline, CDR1 is GTSNPN and CDR2 is SVGIG (reference sequence). This CDR3 comprises 12 residues. With 2 bases removed from V and 8 bases from J, the gap between germline ends came to 12 bases. The CDR3 loop reads CAWSRSEGGYTF. CDR3 nucleotides: TGTGCCTGGAGTAGGTCAGAGGGAGGCTACACCTTC.

On this clonotype: The junction shows a germline mismatch at one end, possibly a read error. V usage is TRBV28 and J usage is TRBJ1-1; D uncertain. The CDR3 covers 15 residues. Per germline, CDR1 MDHEN and CDR2 SYDVKM. DNA of the CDR3: TGTGCCAGCAGTTTCTTCGACAATTTGAACACTGGAGCTTTCTTT. Translation gives CASSFFDNLNTGAFF.

The sample holds a few counts of this clonotype. The germline gene is not matched at one end of the junction; a read error may be the cause. The chain employs TRBV11-1 and TRBJ2-7; D possibly corresponds to TRBD2 (5 bases). Per germline, CDR1 SGHAT and CDR2 FQDESV (reference sequence). This CDR3 is 13 amino acids long. The CDR3 is CASSLGEGLEQYF. The CDR3 DNA follows: TGCGCCAGCAGCCTAGGAGAGGGCCTCGAGCAGTACTTC. The entire variable domain, with the rest obtained from reference TRBV11-1 and TRBJ2-7, is as follows: EAEVAQSPRYKITEKSQAVAFWCDPISGHATLYWYRQILGQGPELLVQFQDESVVDDSQLPKDRFSAERLKGVDSTLKIQPAELGDSAMYLCASSLGEGLEQYFGPGTRLTVT.

The rearrangement links TRBV27 to TRBJ1-1, with 9 bases lining up with TRBD1. Germline lookup yields CDR1 MNHEY and CDR2 SMNVEV (reference sequence). Unmatched junction bases numbered 6, after V lost 3 bases and J lost 1 base. This CDR3 is built from 16 residues. CDR3 in DNA: TGTGCCAGCAGTTTCTCGACAGGGGGGCGGAACACTGAAGCTTTCTTT. It encodes CASSFSTGGRNTEAFF.

This chain uses TRBV4-1 with TRBJ1-4, with D tentatively TRBD1 (5 bases). This CDR3 contains 15 residues. Per the germline V gene, CDR1 is MGHRA and CDR2 is YSYEKL. V was shortened by 4 bases and J by 7 bases, with 16 bases between the two germline ends. The CDR3 DNA sequence: TGCGCCAGCAGCCCGGGACCCGCCGGAATTGAAAAACTGTTTTTT. This translates into CASSPGPAGIEKLFF.

The CDR3 coding sequence is TGTGCCAGCAGCTTAGCAGCGAGGCCTAAAAACATTCAGTACTTC. The encoded protein is CASSLAARPKNIQYF. The V and J genes are TRBV11-2 and TRBJ2-4; D gene ambiguous. CDR1 and CDR2 (germline): SGHAT, FQNNGV. Trimming cost V 1 base and J 4 bases, with 11 bases left between them. The CDR3 length is 15 residues.

This clonotype appeared many times. In DNA form, the CDR3 reads TGTGCCAGCAGTACCGGGGGGAACAGGGCGATTCAAGCTTTCTTT. Residues: CASSTGGNRAIQAFF. The chain couples TRBV6-1 to TRBJ1-1, with a weak D call TRBD1 (6 bases). CDR3 length: 15 amino acids. V dropped 5 bases and J dropped 9 bases, with 22 bases sitting between them. Germline V gives CDR1 MNHNS, CDR2 SASEGT.

The CDR3 sequence is CASSLRRDLQETQYF. The CDR3, as DNA: TGTGCCAGCAGTTTAAGAAGGGATCTCCAAGAGACCCAGTACTTC. This chain connects TRBV28 to TRBJ2-5; unclear D gene. The ends were cut back, 2 bases at V and 1 base at J, with 11 bases in the middle. The CDR3 contains 15 residues. The germline gives CDR1 MDHEN, CDR2 SYDVKM.

This clonotype was recorded many times. The chain is built from TRBV12-3 or TRBV12-4 and TRBJ2-7, with unresolved D. The CDR3 runs to 11 residues. V was pared by 6 bases and J by 2 bases, with 5 bases between. The CDR3 sequence is CASRVTYEQYF. DNA for the CDR3: TGTGCCAGCAGAGTAACCTACGAGCAGTACTTC.

This clonotype was seen only a few times. V gene TRBV12-3 or TRBV12-4 combines with J gene TRBJ1-2, with TRBD1 identical over 8 bases. The CDR3 totals 12 residues. V lost 3 bases, J lost 8 bases, and 2 bases stayed unmatched. The CDR3 loop is CASSFTGGGYTF. CDR3 in DNA: TGTGCCAGCAGTTTTACAGGGGGAGGCTACACCTTC.